This T cell receptor (beta chain) was obtained from a study of shared clonotypes between healthy human individuals. Germline assignment: CDR1 SGHKS and CDR2 YYEKEE (reference sequence). The V gene lost 2 bases and the J gene lost 2 bases, with 16 bases spanning the gap. The CDR3 sequence is 16 residues long. Produced via immunoSEQ multiplex PCR; TCRdb's table is partial and in-frame only. The data contain fewer than 600,000 clones, about 76% of them singletons. This clone has just one count. The chain couples TRBV5-5 to TRBJ1-2, with D possibly matching TRBD1 (6 bases). The sequenced material came from PBMCs. This TCR was sampled from a woman aged 35 to 49 in good health. Some clones in this sample may be carry-over from other donors' samples. The CDR3 protein is CASSFTTGTPNYGYTF. CDR3 coding DNA: TGTGCCAGCAGCTTCACCACCGGGACACCGAACTATGGCTACACCTTC.